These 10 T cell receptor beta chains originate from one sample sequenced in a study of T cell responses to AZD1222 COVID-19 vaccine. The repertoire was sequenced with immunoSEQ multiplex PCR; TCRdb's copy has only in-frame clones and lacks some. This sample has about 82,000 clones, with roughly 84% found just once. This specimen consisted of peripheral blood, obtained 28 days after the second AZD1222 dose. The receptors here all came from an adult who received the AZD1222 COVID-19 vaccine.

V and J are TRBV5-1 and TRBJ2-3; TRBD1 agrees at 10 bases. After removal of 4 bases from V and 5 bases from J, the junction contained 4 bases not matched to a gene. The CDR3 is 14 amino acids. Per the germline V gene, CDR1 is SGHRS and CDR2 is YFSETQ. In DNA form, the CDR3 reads TGCGCCAGCAGCGTGGACAGGGGGAGAGATACGCAGTATTTT. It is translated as CASSVDRGRDTQYF.

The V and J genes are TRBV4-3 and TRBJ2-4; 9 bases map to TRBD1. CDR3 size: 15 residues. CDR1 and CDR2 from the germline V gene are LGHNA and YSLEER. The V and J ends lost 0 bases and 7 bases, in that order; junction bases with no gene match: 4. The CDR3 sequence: CASSQDRQGGNIQYF. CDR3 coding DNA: TGCGCCAGCAGCCAAGATCGACAGGGGGGGAACATTCAGTACTTC.

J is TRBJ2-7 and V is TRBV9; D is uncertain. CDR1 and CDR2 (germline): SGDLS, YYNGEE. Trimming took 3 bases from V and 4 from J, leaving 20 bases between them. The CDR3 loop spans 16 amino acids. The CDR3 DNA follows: TGTGCCAGCAGCGCGGGCTTCAGAAATACCTATTACGAGCAGTACTTC. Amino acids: CASSAGFRNTYYEQYF.

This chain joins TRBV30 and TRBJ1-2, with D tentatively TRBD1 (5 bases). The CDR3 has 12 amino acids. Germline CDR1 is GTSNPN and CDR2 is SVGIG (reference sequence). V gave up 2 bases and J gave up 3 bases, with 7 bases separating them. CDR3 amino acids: CAWSSGYYGYTF. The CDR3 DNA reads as TGTGCCTGGAGTTCAGGGTACTATGGCTACACCTTC. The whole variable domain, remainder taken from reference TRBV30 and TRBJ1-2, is SQTIHQWPATLVQPVGSPLSLECTVEGTSNPNLYWYRQAAGRGLQLLFYSVGIGQISSEVPQNLSASRPQDRQFILSSKKLLLSDSGFYLCAWSSGYYGYTFGSGTRLTVV.

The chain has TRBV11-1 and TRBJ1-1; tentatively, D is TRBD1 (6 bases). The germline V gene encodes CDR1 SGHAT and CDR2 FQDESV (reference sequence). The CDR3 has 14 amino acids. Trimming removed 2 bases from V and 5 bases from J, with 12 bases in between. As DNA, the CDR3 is TGTGCCAGCAGCTTAAGGACAGTCGGAACTGAAGCTTTCTTT. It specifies CASSLRTVGTEAFF.

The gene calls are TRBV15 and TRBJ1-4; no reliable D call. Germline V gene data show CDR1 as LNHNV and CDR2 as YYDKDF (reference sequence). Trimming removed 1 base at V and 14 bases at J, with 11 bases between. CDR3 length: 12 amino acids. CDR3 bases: TGTGCCACCAGCAGAGGGGGAGTTGGGCTGTTTTTT. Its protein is CATSRGGVGLFF.

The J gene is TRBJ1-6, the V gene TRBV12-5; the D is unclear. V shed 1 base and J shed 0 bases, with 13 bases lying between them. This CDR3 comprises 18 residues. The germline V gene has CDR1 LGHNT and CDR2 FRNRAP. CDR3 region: CASGLEGIQSSYNSPLHF. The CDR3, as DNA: TGTGCTAGTGGTTTGGAGGGTATTCAGAGCTCCTATAATTCACCCCTCCACTTT.

The CDR3 nucleotides are TGTGCCAGCAGTGGGGGACAGTGGGCTTTCTTT. Amino acids: CASSGGQWAFF. V usage is TRBV28 and J usage is TRBJ1-1; 7 bases match TRBD1. CDR3 length: 11 amino acids. Unmatched junction bases numbered 5, after V lost 5 bases and J lost 11 bases. Germline CDR1 MDHEN, CDR2 SYDVKM.

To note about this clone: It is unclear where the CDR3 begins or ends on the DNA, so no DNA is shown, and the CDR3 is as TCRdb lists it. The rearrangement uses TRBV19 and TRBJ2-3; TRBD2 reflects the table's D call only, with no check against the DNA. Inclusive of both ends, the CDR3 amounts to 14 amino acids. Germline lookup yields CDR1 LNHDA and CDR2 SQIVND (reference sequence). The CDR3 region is CASSLPSVADTQYF.

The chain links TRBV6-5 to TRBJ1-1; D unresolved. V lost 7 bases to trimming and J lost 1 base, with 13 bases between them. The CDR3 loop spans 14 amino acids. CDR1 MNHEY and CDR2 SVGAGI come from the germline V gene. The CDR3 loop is CASNTWTWNTEAFF. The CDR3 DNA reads TGTGCCAGCAACACCTGGACCTGGAACACTGAAGCTTTCTTT.